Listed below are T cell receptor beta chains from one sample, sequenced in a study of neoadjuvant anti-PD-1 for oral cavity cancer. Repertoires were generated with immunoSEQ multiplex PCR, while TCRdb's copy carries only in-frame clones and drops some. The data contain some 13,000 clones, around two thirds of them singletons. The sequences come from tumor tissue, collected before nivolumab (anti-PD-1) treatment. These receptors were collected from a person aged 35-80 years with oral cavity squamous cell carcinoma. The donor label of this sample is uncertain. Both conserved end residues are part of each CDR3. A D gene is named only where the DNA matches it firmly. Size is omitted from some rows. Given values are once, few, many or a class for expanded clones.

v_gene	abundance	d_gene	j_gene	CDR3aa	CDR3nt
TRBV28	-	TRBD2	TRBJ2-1	CASSSSSGSGREQFF	TGTGCCAGCAGTTCATCTAGCGGGAGTGGTAGGGAGCAGTTCTTC
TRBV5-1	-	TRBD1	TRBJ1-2	CASSLAGQSYGYTF	TGCGCCAGCAGCTTGGCGGGACAGAGCTATGGCTACACCTTC
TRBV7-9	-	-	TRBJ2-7	CASSSRHALAYEQYF	TGTGCCAGCAGCTCACGGCATGCTCTAGCCTACGAGCAGTACTTC
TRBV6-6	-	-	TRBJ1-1	CASSYQGNTEAFF	TGTGCCAGCAGTTACCAGGGGAACACTGAAGCTTTCTTT
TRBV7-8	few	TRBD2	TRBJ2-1	CASSSLGGGNEQFF	TGTGCCAGCAGCTCCCTCGGCGGGGGAAATGAGCAGTTCTTC
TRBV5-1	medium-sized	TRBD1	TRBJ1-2	CASSPGTGRAGTGYTF	TGCGCCAGCAGCCCGGGGACAGGTCGCGCTGGGACTGGCTACACCTTC
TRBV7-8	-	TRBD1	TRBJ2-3	CASSAFFGQGATDTQYF	TGTGCCAGCAGCGCCTTCTTTGGACAGGGGGCGACAGATACGCAGTATTTT
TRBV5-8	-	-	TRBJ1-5	CASSLAQVGGQPQHF	TGTGCCAGCAGCTTGGCTCAGGTTGGGGGTCAGCCCCAGCATTTT
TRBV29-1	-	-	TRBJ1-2	CSATDSGGYTF	TGCAGCGCAACGGACTCGGGTGGCTACACCTTC
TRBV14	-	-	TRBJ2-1	CASNPTLYNEQFF	TGTGCCAGCAACCCGACACTTTACAATGAGCAGTTCTTC
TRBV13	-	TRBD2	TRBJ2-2	CASSSGLAGVRTGELFF	TGTGCCAGCAGCTCTGGACTAGCGGGGGTAAGGACCGGGGAGCTGTTTTTT
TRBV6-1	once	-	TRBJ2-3	CASRDPGRRDTQYF	TGTGCCAGCAGGGATCCGGGGCGGCGGGATACGCAGTATTTT
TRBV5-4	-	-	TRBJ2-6	CASSLALSGVGANVLTF	TGTGCCAGCAGCTTGGCTCTATCGGGCGTCGGGGCCAACGTCCTGACTTTC
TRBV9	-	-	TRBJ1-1	CASSVGEPVRRNTEAFF	TGTGCCAGCAGCGTAGGCGAGCCAGTTCGAAGGAACACTGAAGCTTTCTTT
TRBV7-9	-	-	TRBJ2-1	CASSLLRDGNEQFF	TGTGCCAGCAGCTTACTTCGGGACGGGAATGAGCAGTTCTTC
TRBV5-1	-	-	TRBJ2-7	CASSLNPTERFYEQYF	TGCGCCAGCAGCTTGAATCCGACAGAGAGATTCTACGAGCAGTACTTC
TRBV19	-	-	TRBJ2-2	CASSQGLQNTGELFF	TGTGCCAGTAGCCAGGGACTCCAGAACACCGGGGAGCTGTTTTTT
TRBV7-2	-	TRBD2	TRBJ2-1	CASSPNLAGGVSEQFF	TGTGCCAGCAGCCCCAATCTAGCGGGGGGAGTGAGTGAGCAGTTCTTC
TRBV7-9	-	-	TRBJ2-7	CASSYPPGHNYEQYF	TGTGCCAGCAGCTACCCGCCGGGACACAACTACGAGCAGTACTTC
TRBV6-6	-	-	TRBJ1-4	CASKAGHSNEKLFF	TGTGCCAGCAAGGCGGGACATTCTAATGAAAAACTGTTTTTT